This T cell receptor (beta chain) came from a study of blood T cell repertoires in COVID-19. Profiled with immunoSEQ multiplex PCR; TCRdb holds only in-frame clones, not every one. The table includes 150,000 or so clones, 82% detected once. This CDR3 is 13 amino acids long. Germline V gene data show CDR1 as SGHTS and CDR2 as YDEGEE. V lost 3 bases, J lost 4 bases, and 8 bases lay in between. Sequencing was carried out using peripheral blood. This chain links TRBV5-8 with TRBJ1-5, with D maybe TRBD1 (5 bases). This sequence originates from a woman of 80 years or more with acute or convalescent COVID-19. Here the CDR3 DNA reads TGTGCCAGCAGCTCGGGACTTAATCAGCCCCAGCATTTT. Translated, it gives CASSSGLNQPQHF.